The present TCR beta chain was sequenced within a study of beta chain features in type 1 diabetes. Broader study findings: TCRB CDR3s from Type 1 diabetes patients were moderately but significantly shorter in all four CD4+ subsets.

CD4+ cells of the naive, central memory, regulatory and stem cell-like memory types were sorted via CD45RO/CCR7/CD25/CD127/CD95/CD27. Purity exceeded 95% in all sorted populations. As regards this clone: Its target is unknown.

Expressed TCRB transcripts were sequenced after all isolated RNA was converted to cDNA. Approximately 3.9 million reads per sample were averaged for naive, central memory and regulatory samples. Measured with immunoSEQ multiplex PCR; TCRdb has only the in-frame clones, and not every one. The sample has about 450,000 clones; 9.5% to 12% are singletons. The CDR3 sequence is 13 residues long. The ends lost 9 bases at V and 5 bases at J; junction bases unmatched: 4. The germline V gene has CDR1 SGHRS and CDR2 YFSETQ. The receptor comes from a woman under 30 in good health. What was sequenced was naive CD4+ T cells from blood. The J gene is TRBJ2-3, the V gene TRBV5-1, with 12 bases identical to TRBD2. Here the CDR3 reads CAIRLAGVDTQYF. The CDR3 DNA reads TGCGCCATCAGACTAGCGGGGGTAGATACGCAGTATTTT.